This passage covers 2 T cell receptor beta chains from one sample sequenced in a study of CD8 T cells in ankylosing spondylitis. TCRdb analysed the 5' RACE reads with MiXCR anew, one entry per CDR3 protein. The table shows some 450,000 distinct CDR3 sequences, with approximately 17% occurring only once. Whole-study findings and limits: It appeared that ankylosing spondylitis blood was characterized by a TCR beta motif of about eight highly homologous variants.

For these TCRs, the target antigens are not known. Sequenced: blood, either unsorted or a sorted T cell fraction (not recorded which). Receptors were obtained from a male donor with ankylosing spondylitis.

The CDR3 DNA sequence: TGTGCCAGCAGTTTAGTGTCAAGCTCCTACGAGCAGTACTTC. This encodes CASSLVSSSYEQYF. The chain uses TRBV12-3 or TRBV12-4 and TRBJ2-7; D ambiguous. This CDR3 contains 14 residues. V gave up 1 base and J gave up 0 bases, with 7 bases separating them.

This clonotype came up a few times. The CDR3, as DNA: TGTGCCAGCAGCCAAGGTTGGGGACAGGGGGATGGCTACACCTTC. Its translation is CASSQGWGQGDGYTF. The chain has TRBV3-1 and TRBJ1-2, with 11 bases aligning to TRBD1. V lost 1 base, J lost 6 bases, and 4 bases stayed unmatched. This CDR3 has 15 residues. Germline V lookup: CDR1 LGHDT, CDR2 YNNKEL (reference sequence).